A single TCR beta chain is shown here with its context. The antigen is undetermined. The sample is drawn from a study of T cell responses to AZD1222 COVID-19 vaccine. Germline lookup yields CDR1 MNHEY and CDR2 SVGAGI. Deletions cut 0 bases from V and 3 bases from J, with 9 bases between. This CDR3 has 14 amino acids. This table comes from immunoSEQ multiplex PCR, and its TCRdb copy is limited to in-frame clones, with some not included. The sample consists of about 110,000 clones, about 95% of them appearing once. Study results and caveats: None of the repertoires were sampled until the peak T cell response had passed.

The chain links TRBV6-5 to TRBJ2-7, with D perhaps matching TRBD2 (6 bases). Sequenced material: peripheral blood, taken 28 days after the second AZD1222 dose. The clonotype originates from an adult who received the AZD1222 COVID-19 vaccine. The CDR3 DNA follows: TGTGCCAGCAGTTACTCTTGGGGGGTCTACGAGCAGTACTTC. Its protein is CASSYSWGVYEQYF.